This TCR beta chain was identified in a study of regulatory T cells in long-lasting Graves disease. The table lists this clonotype with many counts. The germline V gene has CDR1 SGHDN and CDR2 FVKESK. CDR3 length equals 17 residues. Between the trimmed V and J ends, which lost 0 bases and 3 bases, there was a span of 17 bases. As for time point: newly diagnosed GD, antithyroid drugs for less than 3 months. RNA isolated from PBMCs was used to make the TCR library. CDR3-region Arm-PCR and iRepertoire HTBI primers produced the TCR beta libraries. Each CDR3 protein gets one entry after TCRdb re-called the multiplex PCR reads with MiXCR. The table lists 390,000 or so distinct CDR3 sequences, over 9.5% of them singletons. The same data also went into a second study, on T cells in Graves' hyperthyroidism and ophthalmopathy.

The rearrangement uses TRBV14 and TRBJ1-2; possibly TRBD1 for D (6 bases). This specimen was peripheral blood mononuclear cells (PBMCs), taken at new diagnosis, from a patient treated with antithyroid drugs. This sequence originates from a woman between 18 and 29 years old with Graves disease. CDR3 region: CASSQDRGDTDYYGYTF. The CDR3, as DNA: TGTGCCAGCAGCCAAGATCGGGGGGACACCGACTACTATGGCTACACCTTC.